These 11 T cell receptor beta chains share one sample of origin, sequenced in a study of Ad26.COV2.S vaccination and SARS-CoV-2 variants. Produced via immunoSEQ multiplex PCR; TCRdb's table is partial and in-frame only. Among hundreds of thousands of clones listed, 80% to 90% were seen once. Treatment indicated: around 19 received Ad26.COV2.S at low or high dose, single or two shots; about 5 received placebo; per-sample allocation not given. Collection of the samples took place on day 63 after the first injection of vaccine or placebo. Sequenced here: peripheral blood, sampled in a trial of Ad26.COV2.S vaccine versus placebo. The receptor source for this set is a person between 18 and 65 years old who received the Ad26.COV2.S COVID-19 vaccine or a placebo.

The chain recombines TRBV6-5 with TRBJ1-1; TRBD1 matches at 8 bases. CDR1 is MNHEY, CDR2 SVGAGI, per germline. This CDR3 comprises 14 residues. The V segment lost 8 bases and the J segment 4 bases; nucleotides outside the gene matches: 9. In DNA form, the CDR3 reads TGTGCCAGCGGAGAACAGGGGGAGGGCACTGAAGCTTTCTTT. It specifies CASGEQGEGTEAFF.

This clone was observed a handful of times. The V call is TRBV5-1, the J call TRBJ1-2; D uncertain. Germline CDR1 is SGHRS and CDR2 is YFSETQ. With 0 bases removed from V and 8 bases from J, the gap between germline ends came to 14 bases. The CDR3 consists of 14 residues. The CDR3 DNA reads as TGCGCCAGCAGCTTGGCGATGGCTCCGGGGGGCTACACCTTC. It encodes CASSLAMAPGGYTF.

This chain connects TRBV7-9 to TRBJ2-1, with D hard to call. This CDR3 is 14 amino acids long. The V end lost 5 bases, the J end lost 8 bases, and 16 bases lay between the germline ends. The germline V gene encodes CDR1 SEHNR and CDR2 FQNEAQ (reference sequence). This chain's CDR3 is CASSPSGEHYEQFF. CDR3 coding DNA: TGTGCCAGCAGCCCCTCCGGTGAGCACTATGAGCAGTTCTTC.

The chain is built from TRBV3-1 (or the pseudogene TRBV3-2) and TRBJ1-4; a possible D gene is TRBD1 (6 bases). Germline V gene lookup returns CDR1 LGHDT and CDR2 YNNKEL (reference sequence). The V gene lost 4 bases and the J gene lost 3 bases, with 9 bases spanning the gap. The CDR3 covers 14 residues. CDR3 DNA: TGTGCCAGCAGCCCACAGGGAGCTAATGAAAAACTGTTTTTT. It translates to CASSPQGANEKLFF.

The J gene is TRBJ2-7, the V gene TRBV12-3 or TRBV12-4, with D possibly being TRBD2 (5 bases). Trimming cost V 5 bases and J 2 bases, with 10 bases left between them. This CDR3 has 13 amino acids. The CDR3 is CASSSGHAYEQYF. CDR3 DNA: TGTGCCAGCAGTAGCGGCCACGCCTACGAGCAGTACTTC.

The rearrangement uses TRBV5-4 and TRBJ2-3; TRBD2 matches at 7 bases. The CDR3 spans 15 residues. Trimming removed 4 bases from V and 6 bases from J; junction bases left unmatched: 11. Germline V CDR1 and CDR2: SGHNT, YYREEE (reference sequence). DNA for the CDR3: TGTGCCAGCAGCCTCACTAGCGCCCCCCCCGATACGCAGTATTTT. Protein sequence: CASSLTSAPPDTQYF.

The J gene is TRBJ1-3, the V gene TRBV4-3, with unresolved D. This CDR3 is built from 15 residues. Germline-derived CDR1 and CDR2 are LGHNA and YSLEER. Deletions cut 0 bases from V and 4 bases from J, with 10 bases between. CDR3 sequence (DNA): TGCGCCAGCAGCCAAGAAGGGAATCCAGGAAACACCATATATTTT. Protein product: CASSQEGNPGNTIYF.

V gene TRBV27 combines with J gene TRBJ1-6; the D is unclear. Germline V gene data show CDR1 as MNHEY and CDR2 as SMNVEV (reference sequence). CDR3 size: 13 residues. Trimming removed 3 bases from V and 10 bases from J, with 10 bases in between. The CDR3 region is CASSFSGPSPLHF. The CDR3 region has the DNA TGTGCCAGCAGTTTTAGTGGGCCCTCACCCCTCCACTTT.

The gene calls are TRBV18 and TRBJ2-7; D gene unclear. Germline-derived CDR1 and CDR2 are KGHSH and LQKENI. This CDR3 has 13 residues. V was cut by 1 base and J by 5 bases, with 9 bases left in between. CDR3 in amino acids: CASSPQKQHEQYF. Here the CDR3 DNA reads TGTGCCAGCTCACCACAGAAACAACACGAGCAGTACTTC.

The rearrangement joins TRBV10-2 to TRBJ1-1; D gene uncertain. The germline CDR1 and CDR2 sequences are WSHSY and SAAADI. The length of the CDR3 is 12 residues. The V end lost 2 bases, the J end lost 1 base, and 2 bases lay between the germline ends. The CDR3 is CASSEGNTEAFF. The CDR3 region has the DNA TGCGCCAGCAGTGAGGGGAACACTGAAGCTTTCTTT.

CDR3 loop: CASRPPPGRSPTDTQYF. The CDR3 region has the DNA TGTGCCAGCAGACCCCCGCCGGGACGGAGCCCCACAGATACGCAGTATTTT. This rearrangement joins TRBV7-6 to TRBJ2-3, with D possibly being TRBD1 or TRBD2 (5 bases each). The CDR3 runs to 17 residues. Trimming removed 6 bases at V and 2 bases at J, with 21 bases between. Germline loops: CDR1 SGHVS, CDR2 FNYEAQ.